These 5 T cell receptor beta chains were all obtained from the same sample, sequenced in a study of neoadjuvant anti-PD-1 for oral cavity cancer. The protocol was immunoSEQ multiplex PCR, while the TCRdb copy is restricted to in-frame clones and leaves out a portion. The table lists roughly 68,000 clones, 86% of them singletons. Time point of the sample: after neoadjuvant nivolumab, at surgical resection. The input for sequencing was PBMCs, taken after nivolumab (anti-PD-1) treatment. The receptors shown here come from a person between 40 and 79 years old with oral cavity squamous cell carcinoma.

The chain uses TRBV18 and TRBJ2-1, with 7 bases identical to TRBD2. This CDR3 is 18 amino acids long. V was clipped by 2 bases and J by 8 bases; unmatched bases: 18. Germline loops: CDR1 KGHSH, CDR2 LQKENI. The CDR3 here is CASSPALVVAGEGHEQFF. DNA of the CDR3: TGTGCCAGCTCACCAGCCCTCGTAGTAGCGGGTGAGGGACATGAGCAGTTCTTC.

A word on this clone: Other nucleotide sequences from this sample produce the same CDR3. CDR3 DNA: TGTGCCAGCTCACCCGCGGGCTACGAGCAGTACTTC. Translated, it gives CASSPAGYEQYF. This chain joins TRBV18 and TRBJ2-7, with D possibly being TRBD2 (5 bases). The CDR3 is made up of 12 amino acids. Trimming stripped 3 bases from V and 3 bases from J, with 6 bases between. Germline CDR1 KGHSH, CDR2 LQKENI. Full variable domain (missing parts from reference TRBV18 and TRBJ2-7): NAGVMQNPRHLVRRRGQEARLRCSPMKGHSHVYWYRQLPEEGLKFMVYLQKENIIDESGMPKERFSAEFPKEGPSILRIQQVVRGDSAAYFCASSPAGYEQYFGPGTRLTVT.

V usage is TRBV19 and J usage is TRBJ2-7; TRBD1 might be the D (5 bases). Germline V gene sequence: CDR1 LNHDA, CDR2 SQIVND (reference sequence). The CDR3 sequence is 16 residues long. Trimming stripped 4 bases from V and 3 bases from J, with 19 bases between. DNA of the CDR3: TGTGCCAGTAGTAGCAAAATTCAGGGAATGTTCTACGAGCAGTACTTC. As protein: CASSSKIQGMFYEQYF.

This chain's CDR3 is CASSLGWGNAYEQYF. The DNA of the CDR3 is TGTGCCAGCAGCTTGGGATGGGGCAACGCCTACGAGCAGTACTTC. The rearrangement joins TRBV5-4 to TRBJ2-7; D might be TRBD1 (5 bases). Germline V lookup: CDR1 SGHNT, CDR2 YYREEE (reference sequence). The CDR3 is 15 residues long. The V end lost 0 bases, the J end lost 2 bases, and 12 bases lay between the germline ends.

This clone was counted only a few times. The V and J genes are TRBV4-1 and TRBJ1-6; 7 bases fit TRBD1. Unmatched junction bases numbered 4, after V lost 0 bases and J lost 8 bases. Looked up from germline, CDR1 is MGHRA and CDR2 is YSYEKL. CDR3 length: 15 amino acids. The DNA of the CDR3 is TGCGCCAGCAGCCAAGAGACAGGGATTGATTCACCCCTCCACTTT. It encodes CASSQETGIDSPLHF.